Listed here are 26 T cell receptor beta chains from one sample, sequenced in a study of control samples from healthy donors and cancer patients. Here immunoSEQ multiplex PCR was the method, and the copy in TCRdb shows in-frame clones only, minus some. The repertoire holds tens of thousands of clones, with around nine tenths as singletons. Material: blood. Receptor source: a woman between 50 and 59 years old in good health.

By share, this clone counts as medium-sized. V is TRBV12-3 or TRBV12-4 and J is TRBJ1-2; D gene unclear. V was cut by 5 bases and J by 3 bases, with 7 bases left in between. This CDR3 comprises 12 residues. Here the CDR3 reads CASSAGYYGYTF. The CDR3 region has the DNA TGTGCCAGCAGTGCCGGATACTATGGCTACACCTTC.

The V gene is TRBV27, the J gene TRBJ1-5; weak D call: TRBD1 (5 bases). The CDR3 has 13 residues. The V and J ends lost 3 bases and 7 bases respectively, with 10 bases between them. In germline, CDR1 is MNHEY, CDR2 SMNVEV (reference sequence). The CDR3 DNA follows: TGTGCCAGCAGTTTGAGGGGTGGACAGCCCCAGCATTTT. As protein: CASSLRGGQPQHF.

This clone was seen just once. The genes are TRBV29-1 and TRBJ2-3, with D perhaps matching TRBD1 (6 bases). CDR3 length: 15 amino acids. V lost 5 bases and J lost 5, with 20 bases in between. Germline V gene data show CDR1 as SQVTM and CDR2 as ANQGSEA. CDR3 bases: TGCAGCGTTCCAACTCGACAGGATGGTGGAGATACGCAGTATTTT. Protein: CSVPTRQDGGDTQYF.

This clone appeared once. The J gene is TRBJ1-3, the V gene TRBV6-5, with TRBD1 matching over 7 bases. J gave up 4 bases and V 7 bases, and 10 bases lay outside the gene matches. Looked up from germline, CDR1 is MNHEY and CDR2 is SVGAGI. The CDR3 contains 15 residues. CDR3 amino acids: CASIPRGGNGNTIYF. The CDR3 DNA follows: TGTGCCAGCATCCCCAGGGGGGGTAACGGAAACACCATATATTTT.

This clone was picked up a small number of times. This chain links TRBV7-9 with TRBJ1-2; D may be TRBD1 (5 bases). Trimming took off 2 bases at V and 1 base at J, with 8 bases between the two ends. The CDR3 loop spans 14 amino acids. The germline V gene encodes CDR1 SEHNR and CDR2 FQNEAQ (reference sequence). CDR3 in amino acids: CASSLRGNNYGYTF. In DNA, the CDR3 is TGTGCCAGCAGCTTACGGGGGAATAACTATGGCTACACCTTC.

The rearrangement links TRBV2 to TRBJ1-1; no reliable D call. From germline, CDR1 is SNHLY and CDR2 FYNNEI. This CDR3 has 14 residues. V lost 5 bases, J lost 2 bases, and 12 bases lay in between. CDR3 bases: TGTGCCAGCAGTCCCCACATAGGAAACACTGAAGCTTTCTTT. Translation: CASSPHIGNTEAFF.

The table lists this clone with a count of one. The V call is TRBV30, the J call TRBJ2-7, with D perhaps TRBD2 (6 bases). Trimming removed 0 bases from V and 3 bases from J, with 15 bases in between. The germline V gene encodes CDR1 GTSNPN and CDR2 SVGIG (reference sequence). The CDR3 totals 15 residues. CDR3 coding DNA: TGTGCCTGGAGTGTACGTGGGAGGCACTTCTACGAGCAGTACTTC. This encodes CAWSVRGRHFYEQYF.

The chain combines TRBV11-3 with TRBJ1-1; 8 nucleotides line up with TRBD1. V shed 4 bases, J shed 7 bases, and the junction held 14 bases outside the gene matches. Germline CDR1 and CDR2: SGHNT and YENEEA. The CDR3 is 16 amino acids. CDR3 in amino acids: CASSSGTGGSGGEAFF. The CDR3 region has the DNA TGTGCCAGCAGCTCCGGGACAGGCGGTTCCGGTGGTGAAGCTTTCTTT.

This clone was counted once. J is TRBJ1-6 and V is TRBV21-1. TRBV21-1 is a pseudogene segment. The CDR3 length is 15 residues. The CDR3 here is CASSKVMGENSPLHF. DNA of the CDR3: TGTGCCAGCAGCAAGGTGATGGGGGAGAATTCACCCCTCCACTTT.

The CDR3 here is CASSLDHEGSRGGYTF. For the CDR3, the DNA is TGCGCCAGCAGCTTGGATCACGAGGGGAGCCGCGGTGGCTACACCTTC. This sequence joins TRBV5-1 and TRBJ1-2; perhaps TRBD1 as D (5 bases). The germline gives CDR1 SGHRS, CDR2 YFSETQ. V lost 0 bases, J lost 7 bases, and 19 bases lay in between. The CDR3 length is 16 residues. The variable domain in full, with the rest retrieved from reference TRBV5-1 and TRBJ1-2, is KAGVTQTPRYLIKTRGQQVTLSCSPISGHRSVSWYQQTPGQGLQFLFEYFSETQRNKGNFPGRFSGRQFSNSRSEMNVSTLELGDSALYLCASSLDHEGSRGGYTFGSGTRLTVV.

The chain combines TRBV5-1 with TRBJ2-7; 7 bases map to TRBD1. This CDR3 is built from 15 residues. CDR1 is SGHRS and CDR2 is YFSETQ in the germline V gene. V shed 3 bases and J 0 bases; nucleotides not matched to a gene: 6. CDR3 sequence reads: CASSSQGSVSYEQYF. The CDR3 coding sequence is TGCGCCAGCAGCTCACAGGGGTCCGTCTCCTACGAGCAGTACTTC.

The V and J genes are TRBV3-1 (or the pseudogene TRBV3-2) and TRBJ2-5, with 7 bases that match TRBD1. CDR1 and CDR2 from the germline V gene are LGHDT and YNNKEL (reference sequence). The CDR3 is 14 residues long. Trimming cost V 4 bases and J 13 bases; bases outside gene matches: 15. CDR3 region: CASSLDRVTFLWYF. CDR3 bases: TGTGCCAGCAGCCTCGACAGGGTAACCTTTCTTTGGTACTTC.

The chain is built from TRBV27 and TRBJ1-6; 7 nucleotides match TRBD1. The CDR3 has 15 residues. Germline V gene lookup returns CDR1 MNHEY and CDR2 SMNVEV (reference sequence). With V trimmed by 3 bases and J by 8 bases, 7 bases remained unmatched. The CDR3 bases are TGTGCCAGCAGTTTCGGACACAGGGGAGATTCACCCCTCCACTTT. This translates into CASSFGHRGDSPLHF.

This chain links TRBV5-7 with TRBJ1-2, with 7 bases lining up with TRBD1. TRBV5-7 is an ORF for which the function is uncertain. The V gene end was trimmed by 6 bases and the J gene end by 7 bases; junction bases not matched to a gene: 15. CDR3 length: 15 amino acids. The CDR3 loop is CASNLKDRAVRGYTF. In DNA form, the CDR3 reads TGTGCCAGCAACCTAAAAGACAGGGCAGTGCGTGGCTACACCTTC.

V usage is TRBV2 and J usage is TRBJ1-4, with D uncertain. The germline gives CDR1 SNHLY, CDR2 FYNNEI. Trimming shortened V by 4 bases and J by 7 bases, and 16 bases separated the two germline ends. This CDR3 has 15 amino acids. Here the CDR3 reads CASSVSTRGGEKLFF. CDR3 bases: TGTGCCAGCAGTGTATCGACCCGAGGAGGTGAAAAACTGTTTTTT.

The CDR3 here is CSASREDQPQHF. CDR3 DNA: TGCAGTGCTAGTAGGGAGGATCAGCCCCAGCATTTT. J is TRBJ1-5 and V is TRBV20-1, with D unresolved. CDR3 length: 12 amino acids. V was cut by 3 bases and J by 5 bases, with 8 bases left in between. Germline lookup yields CDR1 DFQATT and CDR2 SNEGSKA (reference sequence).

V and J are TRBV11-2 and TRBJ1-4, with a tentative D call TRBD1 (5 bases). Trimming took off 8 bases at V and 8 bases at J, with 9 bases between the two ends. The length of the CDR3 is 11 residues. Germline values: CDR1 SGHAT, CDR2 FQNNGV. The CDR3 DNA is TGTGCCAGCTCCGAGGGGGAAAAACTGTTTTTT. Amino acid sequence: CASSEGEKLFF.

The V and J genes are TRBV5-1 and TRBJ2-2; possibly TRBD1 for D (6 bases). This CDR3 is 17 amino acids long. Germline lookup yields CDR1 SGHRS and CDR2 YFSETQ. V lost 3 bases and J 6 bases, leaving 21 bases between the germline ends. CDR3 sequence reads: CASSYSGTTMVPGELFF. The CDR3 coding sequence is TGCGCCAGCAGCTACTCCGGGACAACAATGGTTCCCGGGGAGCTGTTTTTT.

The chain combines TRBV20-1 with TRBJ2-2, with D unresolved. The germline CDR1 and CDR2 sequences are DFQATT and SNEGSKA (reference sequence). The CDR3 is 13 amino acids. V lost 3 bases and J lost 1, with 6 bases in between. This CDR3 is CSASSQNTGELFF. CDR3 bases: TGCAGTGCTAGTTCTCAGAACACCGGGGAGCTGTTTTTT.

This chain links TRBV4-2 with TRBJ1-1, with 8 bases that match TRBD1. V shed 3 bases, J shed 5 bases, and the junction held 11 bases outside the gene matches. Germline V gives CDR1 LGHNA, CDR2 YNFKEQ. The CDR3 runs to 16 residues. CDR3 residues: CASSHLPTGDKTEAFF. CDR3 coding DNA: TGTGCCAGCAGCCACCTACCGACAGGGGATAAGACTGAAGCTTTCTTT.

V is TRBV30 and J is TRBJ2-1; no firm D call. V was clipped by 1 base and J by 2 bases, with 9 bases between them. CDR1 GTSNPN and CDR2 SVGIG come from the germline V gene (reference sequence). CDR3 length: 14 amino acids. This chain's CDR3 is CAWSGVNPYNEQFF. The CDR3 region has the DNA TGTGCCTGGAGTGGAGTTAATCCCTACAATGAGCAGTTCTTC.

The chain carries TRBV7-9 and TRBJ2-1, with D uncertain. The germline V gene encodes CDR1 SEHNR and CDR2 FQNEAQ (reference sequence). V was clipped by 7 bases and J by 0 bases, with 10 bases between them. The CDR3 runs 14 residues. The CDR3 protein is CASTSRSSYNEQFF. In DNA, the CDR3 is TGTGCCAGCACCTCCCGGAGCTCCTACAATGAGCAGTTCTTC.

CDR3: CASSVDAGTLGYGYTF. Written as DNA, the CDR3 is TGTGCCAGCAGCGTAGACGCGGGGACACTTGGGTATGGCTACACCTTC. The chain combines TRBV9 with TRBJ1-2, with D possibly being TRBD1 (6 bases). CDR1 SGDLS and CDR2 YYNGEE come from the germline V gene. V shed 0 bases and J shed 5 bases, with 17 bases lying between them. This CDR3 is built from 16 residues.

The V gene is TRBV12-3 or TRBV12-4, the J gene TRBJ1-2; the D gene is possibly TRBD1 (6 bases). V shed 8 bases and J shed 4 bases, with 14 bases lying between them. The CDR3 is 13 residues long. CDR3 sequence reads: CASSPRGPYGYTF. For the CDR3, the DNA is TGTGCCAGCTCGCCCCGGGGGCCCTATGGCTACACCTTC.

The sample holds a few counts of this clone. V is TRBV9 and J is TRBJ2-7; 11 bases match TRBD1. Losses at the gene ends were 7 bases for V and 1 base for J; bases not matched to a gene: 10. In germline, CDR1 is SGDLS, CDR2 YYNGEE. The CDR3 loop spans 16 amino acids. For the CDR3, the DNA is TGTGCCAGCGGGGGCCCGGGACAGGGGGTGTCCTACGAGCAGTACTTC. Encoded protein: CASGGPGQGVSYEQYF. The full variable domain, in which reference TRBV9 and TRBJ2-7 provide the parts outside the CDR3, is DSGVTQTPKHLITATGQRVTLRCSPRSGDLSVYWYQQSLDQGLQFLIQYYNGEERAKGNILERFSAQQFPDLHSELNLSSLELGDSALYFCASGGPGQGVSYEQYFGPGTRLTVT.

The V gene is TRBV14, the J gene TRBJ2-5; TRBD1 aligns across 9 bases. The junction had 13 bases not matched to a gene; V was cut back by 0 bases and J by 5 bases. This CDR3 is built from 18 residues. Germline V gene lookup returns CDR1 SGHDN and CDR2 FVKESK. The CDR3 DNA sequence: TGTGCCAGCAGCCAAGATCGAGTGGGACAGGGTGTTTGGGAGACCCAGTACTTC. Amino acids: CASSQDRVGQGVWETQYF.